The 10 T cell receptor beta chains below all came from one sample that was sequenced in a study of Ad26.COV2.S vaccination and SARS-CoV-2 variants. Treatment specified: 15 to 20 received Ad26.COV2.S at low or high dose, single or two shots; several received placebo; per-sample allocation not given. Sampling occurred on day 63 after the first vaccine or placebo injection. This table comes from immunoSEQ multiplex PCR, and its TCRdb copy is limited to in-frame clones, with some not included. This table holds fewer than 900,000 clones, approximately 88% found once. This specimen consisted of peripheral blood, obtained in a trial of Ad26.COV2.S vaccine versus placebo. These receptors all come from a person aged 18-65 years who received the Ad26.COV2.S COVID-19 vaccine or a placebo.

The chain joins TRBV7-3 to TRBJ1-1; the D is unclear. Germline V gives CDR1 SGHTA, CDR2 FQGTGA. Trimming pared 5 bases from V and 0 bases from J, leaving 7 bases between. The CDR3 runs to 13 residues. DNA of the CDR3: TGTGCCAGCAGCCCACGATTGAACACTGAAGCTTTCTTT. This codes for CASSPRLNTEAFF.

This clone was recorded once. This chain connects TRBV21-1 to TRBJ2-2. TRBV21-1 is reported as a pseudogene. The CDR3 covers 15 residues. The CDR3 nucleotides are TGTGCCAGCAGCAAGGGGACCTTGAACACCGGGGAGCTGTTTTTT. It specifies CASSKGTLNTGELFF.

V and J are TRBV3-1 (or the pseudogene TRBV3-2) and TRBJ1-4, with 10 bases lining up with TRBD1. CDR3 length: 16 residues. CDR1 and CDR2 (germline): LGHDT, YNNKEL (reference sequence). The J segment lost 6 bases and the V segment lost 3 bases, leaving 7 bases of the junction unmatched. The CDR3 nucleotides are TGTGCCAGCAGCCATTTTTCCGGGACAGGGGATGAAAAACTGTTTTTT. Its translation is CASSHFSGTGDEKLFF.

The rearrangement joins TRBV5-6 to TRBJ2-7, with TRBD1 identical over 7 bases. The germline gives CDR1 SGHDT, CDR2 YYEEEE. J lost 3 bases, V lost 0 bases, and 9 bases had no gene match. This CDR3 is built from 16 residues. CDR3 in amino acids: CASSLAEGASNYEQYF. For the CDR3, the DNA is TGTGCCAGCAGCTTGGCCGAGGGGGCGAGCAACTACGAGCAGTACTTC.

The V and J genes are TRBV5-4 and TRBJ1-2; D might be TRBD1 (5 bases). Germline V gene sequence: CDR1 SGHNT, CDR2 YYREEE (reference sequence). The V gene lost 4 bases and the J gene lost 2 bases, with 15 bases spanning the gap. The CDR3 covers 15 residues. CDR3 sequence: CASSTRLTANYGYTF. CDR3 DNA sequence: TGTGCCAGCAGCACCCGTTTGACAGCCAACTATGGCTACACCTTC.

CDR3 loop: CASSDPPGQLNTEAFF. CDR3 nucleotides: TGTGCCAGTAGTGACCCTCCGGGGCAGCTGAACACTGAAGCTTTCTTT. The J gene is TRBJ1-1, the V gene TRBV19; maybe TRBD1 (5 bases). The CDR3 loop spans 16 amino acids. Germline V gene sequence: CDR1 LNHDA, CDR2 SQIVND (reference sequence). V lost 5 bases to trimming and J lost 0 bases, with 16 bases between them.

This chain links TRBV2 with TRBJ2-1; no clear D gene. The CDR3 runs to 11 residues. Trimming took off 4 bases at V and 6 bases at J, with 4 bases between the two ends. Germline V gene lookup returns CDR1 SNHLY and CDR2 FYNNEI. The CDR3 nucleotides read TGTGCCAGCAGTGCTGTCAATGAGCAGTTCTTC. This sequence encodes CASSAVNEQFF.

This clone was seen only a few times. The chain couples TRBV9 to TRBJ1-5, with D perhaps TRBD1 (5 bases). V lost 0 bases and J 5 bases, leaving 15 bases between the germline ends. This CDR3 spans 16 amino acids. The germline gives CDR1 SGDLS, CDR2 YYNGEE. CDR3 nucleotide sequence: TGTGCCAGCAGCGTAGACGCCGGGACTAAAGATCAGCCCCAGCATTTT. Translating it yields CASSVDAGTKDQPQHF.

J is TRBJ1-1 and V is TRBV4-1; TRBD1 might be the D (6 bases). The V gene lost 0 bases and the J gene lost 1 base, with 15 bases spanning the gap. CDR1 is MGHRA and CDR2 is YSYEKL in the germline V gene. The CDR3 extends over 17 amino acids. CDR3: CASSQDQGTYSNTEAFF. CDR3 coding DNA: TGCGCCAGCAGCCAAGACCAGGGGACCTATTCGAACACTGAAGCTTTCTTT.

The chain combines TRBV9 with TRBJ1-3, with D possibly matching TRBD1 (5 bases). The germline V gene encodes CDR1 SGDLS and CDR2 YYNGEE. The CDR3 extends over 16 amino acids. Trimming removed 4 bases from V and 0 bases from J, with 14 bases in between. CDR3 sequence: CASSQVLGPSGNTIYF. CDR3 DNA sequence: TGTGCCAGCAGCCAAGTGTTGGGACCCTCTGGAAACACCATATATTTT.